The clone carrying this T cell receptor (beta chain) has more than one count but fewer than ten. Antigen specificity is unknown. Donation came from healthy Caucasian individuals in Russia who were aged roughly 6 to 100. The data were taken from a study of blood T cells in healthy people across ages. General observations from the study: Estimates based on one million T cells were treated as lower bounds. Older age went with lower TCR beta diversity per million T cells, in a roughly linear way. It was not possible, with unsorted PBMCs, to conclusively compare naive and antigen-experienced cells.

The CDR3 spans 17 residues. The V segment lost 7 bases and the J segment 2 bases; nucleotides outside the gene matches: 8. Germline CDR1 MNHEY, CDR2 SVGEGT. Combining a sample-barcoded 5' primer with a J-beta primer mix, a second PCR ran for roughly 6 to 12 cycles. Using its own MiXCR run on the 5' RACE reads, TCRdb lists one record per CDR3 protein. The repertoire holds 1.5 million or so distinct CDR3 sequences, with around 42% as singletons. This receptor was taken from a woman between 18 and 29 years old in good health. The V gene is TRBV6-2 or TRBV6-3, the J gene TRBJ2-3; the match to TRBD2 covers 14 bases. The sample comprised blood. The CDR3 is CASTIPTSGGATDTQYF. The CDR3 nucleotides are TGTGCCAGCACCATACCGACTAGCGGGGGGGCCACAGATACGCAGTATTTT.